A single sample gave rise to the 9 T cell receptor beta chains below, sequenced in a study of beta chain features in type 1 diabetes. Expressed TCRB transcripts got sequenced, as all isolated RNA was reverse transcribed. The repertoire was sequenced with immunoSEQ multiplex PCR; TCRdb's copy has only in-frame clones and lacks some. The table has about 370,000 clones, less than 15% seen once; the top ten hold roughly 0.019%. The source material was naive CD4+ T cells from blood. Every receptor here comes from a woman between 18 and 30 years old in good health.

The chain uses TRBV6-6 and TRBJ2-5; 11 nucleotides align to TRBD2. The CDR3 spans 15 residues. Trimming removed 4 bases from V and 2 bases from J; junction bases left unmatched: 3. Germline loops: CDR1 MNHNY, CDR2 SVGAGI (reference sequence). CDR3 sequence reads: CASSWGLAAQETQYF. The CDR3, as DNA: TGTGCCAGCAGTTGGGGACTAGCGGCTCAAGAGACCCAGTACTTC.

The chain has TRBV5-1 and TRBJ1-2, with 8 nucleotides matching TRBD1. The length of the CDR3 is 15 residues. CDR1 and CDR2 (germline): SGHRS, YFSETQ. V was clipped by 4 bases and J by 3 bases; unmatched bases: 8. CDR3 sequence (DNA): TGCGCCAGCAGCCCCGGACAGGGAGGGGACTATGGCTACACCTTC. It is translated as CASSPGQGGDYGYTF.

This clone was detected a few times. The chain has TRBV23-1 and TRBJ1-5; tentative D call: TRBD1 (5 bases). TRBV23-1 is an open reading frame whose function is uncertain. Trimming took 4 bases from V and 2 from J, leaving 9 bases between them. The CDR3 loop spans 14 amino acids. The CDR3 nucleotides read TGCGCCAGCAGTCCTAACAGGCGCAATCAGCCCCAGCATTTT. This gives the protein CASSPNRRNQPQHF.

With respect to this clone: The identical CDR3 is also encoded by other nucleotide sequences in the sample. The chain combines TRBV2 with TRBJ2-3; 9 bases line up with TRBD2. CDR3 length: 15 amino acids. Germline-derived CDR1 and CDR2 are SNHLY and FYNNEI. Trimming removed 4 bases from V and 1 base from J; junction bases left unmatched: 3. CDR3 nucleotide sequence: TGTGCCAGCAGTGGGTTAGCGGGAGGCACAGATACGCAGTATTTT. Protein: CASSGLAGGTDTQYF.

The V call is TRBV28, the J call TRBJ1-2, with 11 bases lining up with TRBD1. Germline values: CDR1 MDHEN, CDR2 SYDVKM. The CDR3 has 15 amino acids. V lost 8 bases, J lost 4 bases, and 9 bases stayed unmatched. This chain's CDR3 is CASGGQGAQGYGYTF. As DNA, the CDR3 is TGTGCCAGCGGAGGACAGGGGGCGCAGGGCTATGGCTACACCTTC.

This clone was counted a few times. The chain employs TRBV30 and TRBJ2-2; 7 bases line up with TRBD2. The length of the CDR3 is 15 residues. Per the germline V gene, CDR1 is GTSNPN and CDR2 is SVGIG (reference sequence). J was trimmed by 4 bases and V by 0 bases; bases with no gene match: 5. The CDR3 bases are TGTGCCTGGAGTGTTTGGGGGAGGGTCACCGGGGAGCTGTTTTTT. The encoded protein is CAWSVWGRVTGELFF. Full variable domain (rest looked up from reference TRBV30 and TRBJ2-2): SQTIHQWPATLVQPVGSPLSLECTVEGTSNPNLYWYRQAAGRGLQLLFYSVGIGQISSEVPQNLSASRPQDRQFILSSKKLLLSDSGFYLCAWSVWGRVTGELFFGEGSRLTVL.

The V call is TRBV29-1, the J call TRBJ1-3; D remains ambiguous. CDR3 length: 12 amino acids. The germline CDR1 and CDR2 sequences are SQVTM and ANQGSEA. V lost 5 bases and J lost 1, with 6 bases in between. The CDR3 DNA is TGCAGCGTTCGAGAATCTGGAAACACCATATATTTT. It codes for CSVRESGNTIYF.

The CDR3 DNA follows: TGCGCCAGCAGCCAAGATCGCAGGGCCACCGGGGAGCTGTTTTTT. Its translation is CASSQDRRATGELFF. The rearrangement links TRBV4-3 to TRBJ2-2; maybe TRBD1 (5 bases). V was pared by 0 bases and J by 4 bases, with 9 bases between. The CDR3 contains 15 residues. CDR1 LGHNA and CDR2 YSLEER come from the germline V gene.

This clone was detected a few times. The CDR3 sequence is CASSFLAGDEQFF. The CDR3 nucleotides are TGCGCCAGCAGCTTTCTAGCGGGAGATGAGCAGTTCTTC. The rearrangement links TRBV5-1 to TRBJ2-1; 10 positions match TRBD2. The CDR3 extends over 13 amino acids. The junction had 1 base not matched to a gene; V was cut back by 2 bases and J by 8 bases. Germline CDR1 and CDR2: SGHRS and YFSETQ. The full variable domain, completed using reference TRBV5-1 and TRBJ2-1, is KAGVTQTPRYLIKTRGQQVTLSCSPISGHRSVSWYQQTPGQGLQFLFEYFSETQRNKGNFPGRFSGRQFSNSRSEMNVSTLELGDSALYLCASSFLAGDEQFFGPGTRLTVL.